A single sample gave rise to the 8 T cell receptor beta chains below, sequenced in a study of cytomegalovirus exposure and HLA in healthy donors. This PCR relied on a set of 60 Vbeta primers and 13 Jbeta primers. Assay: immunoSEQ multiplex PCR; the TCRdb copy retains only in-frame clones and omits some. In the table there are roughly 160,000 clones, approximately 75% of which are singletons. The sample taken for sequencing was PBMCs. The source is a girl between 10 and 17 years old in good health and CMV-seronegative.

The CDR3 sequence is CASSIVGLAGNTGELFF. The CDR3 DNA follows: TGTGCCAGTAGTATAGTAGGCCTAGCGGGGAACACCGGGGAGCTGTTTTTT. The rearrangement joins TRBV19 to TRBJ2-2; 8 bases match TRBD2. The CDR3 totals 17 residues. V lost 1 base, J lost 1 base, and 5 bases stayed unmatched. Germline V gene sequence: CDR1 LNHDA, CDR2 SQIVND (reference sequence).

The chain employs TRBV13 and TRBJ1-5, with 7 positions matching TRBD1. Germline lookup yields CDR1 PRHDT and CDR2 FYEKMQ (reference sequence). The CDR3 extends over 15 amino acids. With V trimmed by 0 bases and J by 7 bases, 6 bases remained unmatched. CDR3 DNA: TGTGCCAGCAGCTTAGGCGGCAGGGGGGCACAGCCCCAGCATTTT. It yields the protein CASSLGGRGAQPQHF.

The genes are TRBV2 and TRBJ2-5, with D possibly being TRBD2 (6 bases). CDR3 length equals 17 residues. The germline gives CDR1 SNHLY, CDR2 FYNNEI. V was pared by 6 bases and J by 2 bases, with 22 bases between. CDR3 sequence (DNA): TGTGCCAGCAGGAGGGACCTCGGCGGGACGGAGCAAGAGACCCAGTACTTC. Residues: CASRRDLGGTEQETQYF.

The rearrangement joins TRBV2 to TRBJ2-3; TRBD2 matches at 8 bases. The CDR3 consists of 15 residues. Per germline, CDR1 SNHLY and CDR2 FYNNEI. Trimming cost V 7 bases and J 1 base; bases outside gene matches: 7. CDR3 in amino acids: CASIFLAGRTDTQYF. In DNA form, the CDR3 reads TGTGCCAGCATCTTCCTAGCGGGCCGCACAGATACGCAGTATTTT.

This clone was seen a handful of times. The chain links TRBV13 to TRBJ2-1, with 14 bases aligning to TRBD2. Trimming at V came to 5 bases and at J to 4 bases, leaving 7 bases not matched to a gene. The CDR3 runs to 17 residues. CDR1 and CDR2 (germline): PRHDT, FYEKMQ (reference sequence). CDR3 sequence reads: CASSAWTSGGRYNEQFF. Written as DNA, the CDR3 is TGTGCCAGCAGCGCATGGACTAGCGGGGGGCGTTACAATGAGCAGTTCTTC.

The chain links TRBV5-6 to TRBJ1-5; a possible D gene is TRBD1 (5 bases). CDR1 is SGHDT, CDR2 YYEEEE, per germline. V lost 0 bases, J lost 3 bases, and 13 bases lay in between. The length of the CDR3 is 16 residues. The CDR3: CASSLGSGIFNQPQHF. The CDR3 DNA sequence: TGTGCCAGCAGCTTGGGGTCAGGGATTTTCAATCAGCCCCAGCATTTT.

The gene calls are TRBV6-1 and TRBJ1-5; weak D call: TRBD1 (5 bases). Trimming removed 3 bases from V and 7 bases from J, with 16 bases in between. Germline loops: CDR1 MNHNS, CDR2 SASEGT. This CDR3 has 15 amino acids. The CDR3, as DNA: TGTGCCAGCAGTGATCTCGGGCAGGGTGTCCAGCCCCAGCATTTT. Its translation is CASSDLGQGVQPQHF.

This clone appeared a single time. The chain joins TRBV27 to TRBJ1-1; 7 nucleotides align to TRBD1. After removal of 3 bases from V and 3 bases from J, the junction contained 4 bases not matched to a gene. The CDR3 spans 14 residues. Germline CDR1 is MNHEY and CDR2 is SMNVEV (reference sequence). The CDR3 spells CASSLEGAYTEAFF. The CDR3 coding sequence is TGTGCCAGCAGTTTGGAGGGGGCTTACACTGAAGCTTTCTTT.